The 16 T cell receptor beta chains below come from one sample, sequenced in a study of control samples from healthy donors and cancer patients. Sequencing used immunoSEQ multiplex PCR; TCRdb keeps in-frame clones, though not all of them. The table has tens of thousands of clones, approximately 84% seen once. The sequencing input was PBMCs. The receptors originated from a man in his sixties or seventies with lung cancer.

The chain carries TRBV6-5 and TRBJ1-1, with a weak D call TRBD1 (5 bases). This CDR3 spans 14 amino acids. Germline assignment: CDR1 MNHEY and CDR2 SVGAGI. V was trimmed by 6 bases and J by 0 bases, leaving 11 bases between them. The CDR3 here is CASSRPGMNTEAFF. The CDR3 DNA is TGTGCCAGCAGCCGTCCAGGGATGAACACTGAAGCTTTCTTT.

The chain joins TRBV4-1 to TRBJ2-7; D might be TRBD1 (5 bases). Germline values: CDR1 MGHRA, CDR2 YSYEKL. The CDR3 has 13 amino acids. Trimming took 4 bases from V and 3 from J, leaving 10 bases between them. This CDR3 is CASSLKQDYEQYF. CDR3 nucleotides: TGCGCCAGCAGCCTTAAACAGGACTACGAGCAGTACTTC.

V gene TRBV3-1 (or the pseudogene TRBV3-2) combines with J gene TRBJ1-3; the D gene is possibly TRBD1 (6 bases). Germline V gene sequence: CDR1 LGHDT, CDR2 YNNKEL (reference sequence). The CDR3 is 17 amino acids. The V gene lost 0 bases and the J gene lost 0 bases, with 12 bases spanning the gap. The CDR3 region is CASSQDRRGASGNTIYF. Written as DNA, the CDR3 is TGTGCCAGCAGCCAAGATCGTAGGGGGGCCTCTGGAAACACCATATATTTT.

The chain joins TRBV6-1 to TRBJ2-7; the D call may be TRBD1 or TRBD2 (5 bases each). This CDR3 has 17 amino acids. Germline V CDR1 and CDR2: MNHNS, SASEGT. The V gene lost 4 bases and the J gene lost 0 bases, with 19 bases spanning the gap. CDR3 DNA sequence: TGTGCCAGCAGTGCCGGGACCCATCGGGGCGCCTCCTACGAGCAGTACTTC. This encodes CASSAGTHRGASYEQYF.

This clone was counted only a few times. The chain is built from TRBV4-2 and TRBJ2-3; possible D gene TRBD2, 5 bases. CDR3 length equals 13 residues. V lost 1 base, J lost 7 bases, and 9 bases lay in between. From germline, CDR1 is LGHNA and CDR2 YNFKEQ. Here the CDR3 reads CASSQGDGNTQYF. Here the CDR3 DNA reads TGTGCCAGCAGCCAAGGAGACGGGAATACGCAGTATTTT.

The rearrangement links TRBV5-1 to TRBJ1-1; 7 bases line up with TRBD1. The germline gives CDR1 SGHRS, CDR2 YFSETQ. With 3 bases clipped from V and 4 bases from J, the junction kept 3 bases outside the gene matches. This CDR3 is 13 amino acids long. The CDR3 sequence: CASSSQGSTEAFF. The CDR3 region has the DNA TGCGCCAGCAGCTCACAGGGGAGCACTGAAGCTTTCTTT.

This clone was seen only a few times. The chain is built from TRBV10-3 and TRBJ1-1; weak D call: TRBD1 (5 bases). Germline V gene sequence: CDR1 ENHRY, CDR2 SYGVKD. The germline V and J ends were trimmed by 0 bases and 0 bases, with 8 bases remaining between them. The CDR3 sequence is 15 residues long. The CDR3 DNA is TGTGCCATCAGTGAGTCGGGGCAAATGAACACTGAAGCTTTCTTT. It specifies CAISESGQMNTEAFF.

V usage is TRBV5-4 and J usage is TRBJ1-1; 7 bases are shared with TRBD1. Germline V lookup: CDR1 SGHNT, CDR2 YYREEE (reference sequence). CDR3 length: 13 amino acids. V was clipped by 5 bases and J by 5 bases; unmatched bases: 6. The CDR3: CASSPQGRTEAFF. The CDR3 DNA reads as TGTGCCAGCAGTCCACAGGGGAGAACTGAAGCTTTCTTT.

The rearrangement links TRBV21-1 to TRBJ2-7; TRBD2, the D gene given by the table, was not confirmed from the DNA. TRBV21-1 is tagged as a pseudogene. CDR3 length: 16 amino acids. Here the CDR3 DNA reads TGTGCCAGCAGCAAAGTAGATGGCGGGGGGGTCTACGAGCAGTACTTC. It yields the protein CASSKVDGGGVYEQYF.

The chain links TRBV30 to TRBJ1-2; D call uncertain. Germline values: CDR1 GTSNPN, CDR2 SVGIG (reference sequence). Trimming removed 2 bases at V and 3 bases at J, with 13 bases between. This CDR3 has 14 amino acids. The CDR3 coding sequence is TGTGCCTGGAGTCTAAAGGGAGGTGACTATGGCTACACCTTC. This sequence encodes CAWSLKGGDYGYTF.

This chain links TRBV19 with TRBJ1-5, with D possibly TRBD1 on 6 matching bases. V lost 6 bases and J 7 bases, leaving 16 bases between the germline ends. The CDR3 consists of 14 residues. Germline V gene lookup returns CDR1 LNHDA and CDR2 SQIVND (reference sequence). Here the CDR3 DNA reads TGTGCCAGTAGGACACAGGGACGTGACCAGCCCCAGCATTTT. Translated: CASRTQGRDQPQHF. Supplemented by reference TRBV19 and TRBJ1-5, the full variable domain reads DGGITQSPKYLFRKEGQNVTLSCEQNLNHDAMYWYRQDPGQGLRLIYYSQIVNDFQKGDIAEGYSVSREKKESFPLTVTSAQKNPTAFYLCASRTQGRDQPQHFGDGTRLSIL.

The chain recombines TRBV19 with TRBJ2-3; the D gene is possibly TRBD1 (5 bases). The V gene's germline CDR1 is LNHDA and CDR2 SQIVND (reference sequence). The CDR3 sequence is 15 residues long. Trimming removed 3 bases from V and 1 base from J, with 11 bases in between. The CDR3 reads CASSILGVGTDTQYF. The DNA of the CDR3 is TGTGCCAGTAGTATTTTAGGGGTTGGCACAGATACGCAGTATTTT.

V usage is TRBV2 and J usage is TRBJ1-1; D might be TRBD1 (5 bases). The CDR3 runs 13 residues. Trimming took 4 bases from V and 8 from J, leaving 14 bases between them. The germline gives CDR1 SNHLY, CDR2 FYNNEI. The CDR3 loop is CASSVGTAGEAFF. Written as DNA, the CDR3 is TGTGCCAGCAGTGTTGGGACCGCTGGGGAAGCTTTCTTT.

The chain recombines TRBV5-1 with TRBJ2-7, with 8 bases fitting TRBD1. Germline V CDR1 and CDR2: SGHRS, YFSETQ. There are 15 residues in the CDR3. Unmatched junction bases numbered 11, after V lost 4 bases and J lost 5 bases. CDR3 bases: TGCGCCAGCAGCATGCCGCCTGGACAGGGCCACGAGCAGTACTTC. This translates into CASSMPPGQGHEQYF.

The rearrangement uses TRBV6-2 or TRBV6-3 and TRBJ2-7, with 8 positions matching TRBD2. The CDR3 loop spans 15 amino acids. CDR1 and CDR2 from the germline V gene are MNHEY and SVGEGT. The ends lost 4 bases at V and 2 bases at J; junction bases unmatched: 7. The CDR3 reads CASSSAGGGPYEQYF. CDR3 coding DNA: TGTGCCAGCAGTTCCGCCGGGGGGGGGCCCTACGAGCAGTACTTC.

The rearrangement links TRBV30 to TRBJ1-5; tentatively, D is TRBD1 (5 bases). Germline CDR1 reads GTSNPN; CDR2 reads SVGIG (reference sequence). The CDR3 extends over 13 amino acids. Trimming removed 2 bases at V and 3 bases at J, with 8 bases between. The CDR3 DNA is TGTGCCTGGAGTCCGGGGGACAATCAGCCCCAGCATTTT. Protein sequence: CAWSPGDNQPQHF.